Shown below are 2 T cell receptor beta chains from a single sample sequenced in a study of T cell responses to AZD1222 COVID-19 vaccine. Assay used: immunoSEQ multiplex PCR; TCRdb lists only in-frame clones, some missing. The sample carries around 130,000 clones, around 90% recorded once. The source material was peripheral blood, sampled on day 0 of AZD1222 vaccination. The receptors derive from an adult in good health.

The CDR3 loop reads CASSIDYGPQHF. CDR3 in DNA: TGTGCCAGTAGTATAGACTATGGGCCCCAGCATTTT. The genes are TRBV19 and TRBJ1-5; D ambiguous. The CDR3 has 12 residues. In germline, CDR1 is LNHDA, CDR2 SQIVND (reference sequence). Trimming pared 0 bases from V and 9 bases from J, leaving 6 bases between.

The chain joins TRBV7-9 to TRBJ1-3, with D possibly matching TRBD1 (6 bases). Germline V gene data show CDR1 as SEHNR and CDR2 as FQNEAQ (reference sequence). Trimming removed 7 bases at V and 0 bases at J, with 13 bases between. The CDR3 loop spans 15 amino acids. CDR3: CASMGGAPSGNTIYF. The CDR3 region has the DNA TGTGCCAGCATGGGGGGGGCTCCCTCTGGAAACACCATATATTTT.